The 21 T cell receptor beta chains reported below all come from one sample, sequenced in a study of response to subunit inactivated influenza vaccine. TCRdb processed the RT-PCR reads anew with MiXCR; each CDR3 protein has one entry. Of about 480,000 distinct CDR3 sequences in the sample, 10% to 15% were seen once. This specimen was PBMCs from blood, taken more than 35 days after vaccination. These TCRs come from a man over 45 who received an inactivated influenza vaccine.

This clonotype has just a few counts. The chain is built from TRBV20-1 and TRBJ2-1, with a possible D match to TRBD2 (6 bases). CDR3 length equals 13 residues. CDR1 and CDR2 (germline): DFQATT, SNEGSKA (reference sequence). Trimming shortened V by 7 bases and J by 7 bases, and 17 bases separated the two germline ends. CDR3 nucleotides: TGCAGTGGGACTAACACGTTTCGGAATGAGCAGTTCTTC. It yields the protein CSGTNTFRNEQFF.

This chain links TRBV6-5 with TRBJ2-7; 8 nucleotides agree with TRBD2. V was pared by 2 bases and J by 5 bases, with 5 bases of the junction left unmatched. This CDR3 region has 14 residues. In germline, CDR1 is MNHEY, CDR2 SVGAGI. The CDR3 loop reads CASSYMTSVHEQYF. CDR3 nucleotides: TGTGCCAGCAGTTACATGACTAGCGTGCACGAGCAGTACTTC.

In its sample, this clonotype was seen a few times. V and J are TRBV5-1 and TRBJ2-1; 7 bases map to TRBD2. This CDR3 is 15 amino acids long. V shed 0 bases, J shed 4 bases, and the junction held 4 bases outside the gene matches. Germline V gene lookup returns CDR1 SGHRS and CDR2 YFSETQ. This CDR3 reads CASSLAGEGYNEQFF. The CDR3 DNA reads as TGCGCCAGCAGCTTGGCCGGGGAGGGATACAATGAGCAGTTCTTC.

The chain employs TRBV20-1 and TRBJ2-1; 8 positions match TRBD1. There are 14 residues in the CDR3. Trimming cost V 6 bases and J 5 bases; bases outside gene matches: 9. The germline V gene encodes CDR1 DFQATT and CDR2 SNEGSKA (reference sequence). In DNA form, the CDR3 reads TGCAGTGCGTATTCAAGGGGACAGGACAATGAGCAGTTCTTC. Protein: CSAYSRGQDNEQFF.

This chain links TRBV4-3 with TRBJ1-2; weak D call: TRBD1 (6 bases). The V and J ends lost 1 base and 8 bases respectively, with 14 bases between them. The V gene's germline CDR1 is LGHNA and CDR2 YSLEER. This CDR3 is built from 14 residues. CDR3 nucleotide sequence: TGCGCCAGCAGCCAAGTGACAGGACGTCAGGGCTACACCTTC. Its protein is CASSQVTGRQGYTF.

This clonotype has a handful of counts. The chain couples TRBV20-1 to TRBJ2-7; weak D call: TRBD1 (5 bases). V was clipped by 8 bases and J by 1 base, with 15 bases between them. Germline CDR1 is DFQATT and CDR2 is SNEGSKA (reference sequence). The CDR3 is 13 residues long. The CDR3 protein is CSPYLDTSYEQYF. Written as DNA, the CDR3 is TGCAGTCCATACTTGGACACTTCCTACGAGCAGTACTTC.

V gene TRBV10-3 combines with J gene TRBJ1-5; TRBD1 might be the D (5 bases). V lost 0 bases and J lost 2, with 11 bases in between. This CDR3 contains 16 residues. Germline loops: CDR1 ENHRY, CDR2 SYGVKD. The CDR3 spells CAISESAGAGNQPQHF. CDR3 nucleotides: TGTGCCATCAGTGAGTCGGCTGGGGCCGGCAATCAGCCCCAGCATTTT.

The chain joins TRBV20-1 to TRBJ2-2; 7 bases are a match to TRBD1. This CDR3 has 14 residues. Per the germline V gene, CDR1 is DFQATT and CDR2 is SNEGSKA (reference sequence). V was pared by 6 bases and J by 4 bases, with 8 bases of the junction left unmatched. CDR3 nucleotides: TGCAGTGCGGATCGAACAGGGGTCACCGGGGAGCTGTTTTTT. Encoded protein: CSADRTGVTGELFF.

There are a few counts of this clonotype. V is TRBV3-1 and J is TRBJ1-2; no clear D. Germline loops: CDR1 LGHDT, CDR2 YNNKEL (reference sequence). The CDR3 has 15 residues. The V and J ends lost 4 bases and 4 bases respectively, with 16 bases between them. As DNA, the CDR3 is TGTGCCAGCAGCCCTACTCCTAGGCCCCTCTATGGCTACACCTTC. Translated, it gives CASSPTPRPLYGYTF.

The rearrangement uses TRBV6-1 and TRBJ1-1; D is unresolved. CDR3 size: 14 residues. Trimming took 6 bases from V and 1 from J, leaving 12 bases between them. CDR1 is MNHNS and CDR2 is SASEGT in the germline V gene. In DNA form, the CDR3 reads TGTGCCAGCAGCTCGAAAGGGAAGAACACTGAAGCTTTCTTT. Its translation: CASSSKGKNTEAFF.

This clonotype was seen a handful of times. Here the CDR3 reads CASSLGGGGPYNEQFF. The DNA for the CDR3 is TGTGCCAGCAGCTTAGGGGGCGGGGGTCCCTACAATGAGCAGTTCTTC. This chain uses TRBV7-6 with TRBJ2-1; 7 positions agree with TRBD2. CDR1 and CDR2 (germline): SGHVS, FNYEAQ. This CDR3 is 16 amino acids long. V lost 1 base, J lost 2 bases, and 5 bases stayed unmatched.

Only a few counts were recorded for this clonotype. The chain carries TRBV7-2 and TRBJ2-5; 7 bases align to TRBD2. The CDR3 is made up of 17 amino acids. Trimming cost V 0 bases and J 4 bases; bases outside gene matches: 11. CDR1 is SGHTA and CDR2 is FQGNSA in the germline V gene. The CDR3 is CASSLAVSAGAAETQYF. The CDR3 DNA follows: TGTGCCAGCAGCTTAGCAGTGTCGGCGGGAGCCGCAGAGACCCAGTACTTC.

V and J are TRBV6-1 and TRBJ2-1, with D hard to call. Germline-derived CDR1 and CDR2 are MNHNS and SASEGT. Trimming cost V 0 bases and J 3 bases, with 15 bases left between them. The CDR3 runs to 17 residues. The CDR3 DNA is TGTGCCAGCAGTGAAGCTGTTCACGGCTCGATCTACAATGAGCAGTTCTTC. Translation: CASSEAVHGSIYNEQFF.

This clonotype was observed a few times. The chain is built from TRBV29-1 and TRBJ2-1, with 7 nucleotides matching TRBD2. The CDR3 has 14 amino acids. Per germline, CDR1 SQVTM and CDR2 ANQGSEA. Germline trimming cut 2 bases from V and 12 bases from J; bases unmatched to any gene: 13. CDR3 coding DNA: TGCAGCGTTGAACCATACACCACTAGCGTAGTGCAGTTCTTC. Protein product: CSVEPYTTSVVQFF.

This clonotype came up many times. The genes are TRBV7-2 and TRBJ2-5, with 8 bases that match TRBD2. The CDR3 is made up of 14 amino acids. V shed 3 bases, J shed 4 bases, and the junction held 4 bases outside the gene matches. CDR1 is SGHTA, CDR2 FQGNSA, per germline. The CDR3 sequence is CASSFSGGVETQYF. CDR3 DNA: TGTGCCAGCAGCTTTTCGGGGGGGGTAGAGACCCAGTACTTC.

This clonotype was recorded at least ten times. V is TRBV29-1 and J is TRBJ2-5; the match to TRBD2 covers 10 bases. Germline V gives CDR1 SQVTM, CDR2 ANQGSEA. This CDR3 comprises 17 residues. V gave up 1 base and J gave up 1 base; unmatched junction bases: 9. The CDR3 protein is CSVEGTSGDLGQETQYF. CDR3 coding DNA: TGCAGCGTTGAAGGGACTAGCGGTGACCTAGGCCAAGAGACCCAGTACTTC.

Only a few counts were recorded for this clonotype. V usage is TRBV6-5 and J usage is TRBJ2-1; D might be TRBD2 (5 bases). V lost 0 bases and J lost 9, with 9 bases in between. This CDR3 contains 13 residues. The V gene's germline CDR1 is MNHEY and CDR2 SVGAGI. The CDR3 region has the DNA TGTGCCAGCAGTTACTCGGCGGGTGTTGAGCAGTTCTTC. It yields the protein CASSYSAGVEQFF.

The gene calls are TRBV11-1 and TRBJ2-5, with 9 bases that match TRBD2. After removal of 4 bases from V and 1 base from J, the junction contained 13 bases not matched to a gene. Germline V gene data show CDR1 as SGHAT and CDR2 as FQDESV (reference sequence). The CDR3 is 18 amino acids. CDR3 region: CASSSQAGGQRSQETQYF. In DNA form, the CDR3 reads TGTGCCAGCAGCTCTCAAGCGGGGGGCCAGAGGTCCCAAGAGACCCAGTACTTC. The complete variable domain, with remaining parts taken from reference TRBV11-1 and TRBJ2-5, reads EAEVAQSPRYKITEKSQAVAFWCDPISGHATLYWYRQILGQGPELLVQFQDESVVDDSQLPKDRFSAERLKGVDSTLKIQPAELGDSAMYLCASSSQAGGQRSQETQYFGPGTRLLVL.

The table lists this clonotype with a few counts. This sequence joins TRBV5-1 and TRBJ1-6, with 12 bases that match TRBD1. Germline assignment: CDR1 SGHRS and CDR2 YFSETQ. The CDR3 runs 16 residues. V lost 4 bases, J lost 10 bases, and 9 bases stayed unmatched. As DNA, the CDR3 is TGCGCCAGCAGCGCGGGACAGGGGGCTACTTCGTCACCCCTCCACTTT. This translates into CASSAGQGATSSPLHF.

This clonotype was detected only a few times. The chain joins TRBV6-1 to TRBJ2-5; D remains unclear. Trimming took 2 bases from V and 3 from J, leaving 7 bases between them. Germline V gene data show CDR1 as MNHNS and CDR2 as SASEGT. The CDR3 length is 13 residues. This CDR3 reads CASSENTKETQYF. CDR3 coding DNA: TGTGCCAGCAGTGAAAATACGAAAGAGACCCAGTACTTC.

The chain links TRBV28 to TRBJ2-7; TRBD1 matches 7 bases. V dropped 6 bases and J dropped 5; count of bases not matched to a gene: 10. Germline V lookup: CDR1 MDHEN, CDR2 SYDVKM. This CDR3 has 14 amino acids. The CDR3 coding sequence is TGTGCCAGCAGGTCACAGGGGATTGGCCACGAGCAGTACTTC. Translation: CASRSQGIGHEQYF.